This entry features one T cell receptor beta chain sequence. What it binds is unknown. The data stem from a study of T cells in localized non-small cell lung cancer. Notes on the study in general: A single tumor region was sequenced, leaving heterogeneity possible.

Sequencing used immunoSEQ multiplex PCR; TCRdb keeps in-frame clones, though not all of them. This sample yields over 70,000 clones, of which roughly nine tenths are seen a single time; 20% to 25% belongs to the top ten. The CDR3 is 13 amino acids. V was clipped by 6 bases and J by 5 bases, with 16 bases between them. The germline V gene has CDR1 SQVTM and CDR2 ANQGSEA. The sequence derives from a male donor aged 60 or over with stage III squamous cell lung carcinoma. The gene calls are TRBV29-1 and TRBJ1-1, with a weak D call TRBD1 (6 bases). The sequenced sample was peripheral blood, obtained before any cancer treatment. CDR3 DNA: TGCAGCGTCTCAGGGGCAGGGACAACTGAAGCTTTCTTT. Its translation: CSVSGAGTTEAFF.